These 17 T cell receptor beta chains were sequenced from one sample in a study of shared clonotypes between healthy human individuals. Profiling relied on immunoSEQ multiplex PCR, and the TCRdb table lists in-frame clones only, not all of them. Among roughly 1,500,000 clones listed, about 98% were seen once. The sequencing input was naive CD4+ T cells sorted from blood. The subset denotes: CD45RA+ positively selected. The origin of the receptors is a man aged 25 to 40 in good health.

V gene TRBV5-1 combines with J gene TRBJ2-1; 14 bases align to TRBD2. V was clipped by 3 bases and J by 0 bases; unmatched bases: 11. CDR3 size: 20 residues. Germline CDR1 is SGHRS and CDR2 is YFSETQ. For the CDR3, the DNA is TGCGCCAGCAGCTATCCTGGACTAGCGGGAGGAACGAGCTCCTACAATGAGCAGTTCTTC. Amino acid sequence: CASSYPGLAGGTSSYNEQFF.

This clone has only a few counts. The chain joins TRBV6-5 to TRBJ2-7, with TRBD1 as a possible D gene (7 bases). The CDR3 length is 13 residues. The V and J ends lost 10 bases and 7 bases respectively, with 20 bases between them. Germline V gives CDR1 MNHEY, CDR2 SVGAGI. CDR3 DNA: TGTGCCACGCGGGACAGCCCCCTTGGGGAGCAGTACTTC. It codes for CATRDSPLGEQYF.

Here the CDR3 reads CASSLLRGQQGGKSEQYF. The CDR3 bases are TGCGCCAGCAGTCTCCTCCGTGGTCAACAGGGGGGAAAAAGCGAGCAGTACTTC. V gene TRBV23-1 combines with J gene TRBJ2-7; 8 nucleotides align to TRBD1. TRBV23-1 is an ORF for which the function is uncertain. Losses at the gene ends were 4 bases for V and 6 bases for J; bases not matched to a gene: 20. The CDR3 runs to 18 residues.

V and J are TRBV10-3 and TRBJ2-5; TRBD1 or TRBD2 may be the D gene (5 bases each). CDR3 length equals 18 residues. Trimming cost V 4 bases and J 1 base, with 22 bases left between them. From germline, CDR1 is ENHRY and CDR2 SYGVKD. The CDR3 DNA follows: TGTGCCATCAGTGCCTCAACCACGGGACCACCGACCCAAGAGACCCAGTACTTC. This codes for CAISASTTGPPTQETQYF.

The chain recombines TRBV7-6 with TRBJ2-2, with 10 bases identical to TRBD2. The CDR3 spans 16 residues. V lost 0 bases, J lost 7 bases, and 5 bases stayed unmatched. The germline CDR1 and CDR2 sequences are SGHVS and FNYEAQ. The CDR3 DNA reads TGTGCCAGCAGCTTAGCGCTAGCGGGAGCCATCGGGGAGCTGTTTTTT. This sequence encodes CASSLALAGAIGELFF.

This CDR3 is CASSSYGSGSSYEQYF. In DNA form, the CDR3 reads TGTGCCAGCAGTTCCTACGGTAGCGGGAGCTCCTACGAGCAGTACTTC. The chain has TRBV7-6 and TRBJ2-7; 9 bases agree with TRBD2. Germline CDR1 SGHVS, CDR2 FNYEAQ. The CDR3 has 16 residues. The ends lost 6 bases at V and 0 bases at J; junction bases unmatched: 9.

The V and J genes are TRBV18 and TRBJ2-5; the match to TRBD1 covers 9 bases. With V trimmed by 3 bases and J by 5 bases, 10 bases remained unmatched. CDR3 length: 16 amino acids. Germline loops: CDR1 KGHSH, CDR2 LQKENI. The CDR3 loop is CASSPLRTGAGETQYF. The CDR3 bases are TGTGCCAGCTCACCCCTTAGGACAGGGGCTGGGGAGACCCAGTACTTC. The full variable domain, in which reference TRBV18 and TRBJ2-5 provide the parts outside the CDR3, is NAGVMQNPRHLVRRRGQEARLRCSPMKGHSHVYWYRQLPEEGLKFMVYLQKENIIDESGMPKERFSAEFPKEGPSILRIQQVVRGDSAAYFCASSPLRTGAGETQYFGPGTRLLVL.

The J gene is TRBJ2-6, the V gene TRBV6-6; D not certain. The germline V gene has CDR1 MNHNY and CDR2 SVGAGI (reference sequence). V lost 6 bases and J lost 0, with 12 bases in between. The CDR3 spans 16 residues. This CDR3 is CASSQGRLSGANVLTF. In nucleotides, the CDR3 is TGTGCCAGCAGCCAAGGACGGCTCTCTGGGGCCAACGTCCTGACTTTC.

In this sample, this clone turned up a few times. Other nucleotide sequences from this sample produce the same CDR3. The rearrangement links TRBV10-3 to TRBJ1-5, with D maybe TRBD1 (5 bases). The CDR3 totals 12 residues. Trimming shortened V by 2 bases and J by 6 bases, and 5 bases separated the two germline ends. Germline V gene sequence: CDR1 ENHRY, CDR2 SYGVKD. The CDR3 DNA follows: TGTGCCATCAGTGAGGGGGGTCAGCCCCAGCATTTT. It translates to CAISEGGQPQHF.

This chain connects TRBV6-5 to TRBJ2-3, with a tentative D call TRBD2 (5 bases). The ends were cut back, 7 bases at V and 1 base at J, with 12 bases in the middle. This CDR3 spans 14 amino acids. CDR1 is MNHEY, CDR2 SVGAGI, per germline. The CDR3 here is CASNRGEGTDTQYF. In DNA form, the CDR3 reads TGTGCCAGCAACCGGGGTGAGGGCACAGATACGCAGTATTTT.

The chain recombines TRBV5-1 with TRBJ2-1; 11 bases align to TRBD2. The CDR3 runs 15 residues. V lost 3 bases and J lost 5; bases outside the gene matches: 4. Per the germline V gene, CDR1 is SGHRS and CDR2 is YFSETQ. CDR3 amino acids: CASSSGLAADNEQFF. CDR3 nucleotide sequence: TGCGCCAGCAGCTCGGGACTAGCGGCGGACAATGAGCAGTTCTTC.

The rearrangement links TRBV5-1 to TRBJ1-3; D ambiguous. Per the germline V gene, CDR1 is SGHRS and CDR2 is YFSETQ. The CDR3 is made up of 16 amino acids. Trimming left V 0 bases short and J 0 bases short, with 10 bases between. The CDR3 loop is CASSLAGSGSGNTIYF. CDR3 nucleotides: TGCGCCAGCAGCTTGGCCGGGAGTGGCTCTGGAAACACCATATATTTT.

The DNA of the CDR3 is TGCGCCAGCAGCTTGTTGGGACTAGCGGGAGGTTACAATGAGCAGTTCTTC. The encoded protein is CASSLLGLAGGYNEQFF. The rearrangement joins TRBV5-1 to TRBJ2-1; the match to TRBD2 covers 15 bases. V was pared by 1 base and J by 4 bases, with 3 bases of the junction left unmatched. The length of the CDR3 is 17 residues. Germline V gene sequence: CDR1 SGHRS, CDR2 YFSETQ.

Here the CDR3 DNA reads TGCAGCGTTGATGGCGGGACTCGTTACGAGCAGTACTTC. It specifies CSVDGGTRYEQYF. The V gene is TRBV29-1, the J gene TRBJ2-7; weak D call: TRBD2 (6 bases). The CDR3 sequence is 13 residues long. Germline assignment: CDR1 SQVTM and CDR2 ANQGSEA. The ends were cut back, 3 bases at V and 4 bases at J, with 13 bases in the middle.

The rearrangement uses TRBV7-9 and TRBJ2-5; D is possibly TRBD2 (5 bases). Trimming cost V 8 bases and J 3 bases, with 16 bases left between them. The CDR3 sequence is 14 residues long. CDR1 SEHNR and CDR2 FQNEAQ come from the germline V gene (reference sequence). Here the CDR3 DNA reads TGTGCCAGCCTTCCACTAGTAAGGGAAGAGACCCAGTACTTC. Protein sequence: CASLPLVREETQYF.

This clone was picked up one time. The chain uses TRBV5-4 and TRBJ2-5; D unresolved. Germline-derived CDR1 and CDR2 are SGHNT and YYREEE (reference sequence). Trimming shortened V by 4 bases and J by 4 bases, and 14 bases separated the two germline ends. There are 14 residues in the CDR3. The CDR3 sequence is CASSPAVGRETQYF. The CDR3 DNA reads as TGTGCCAGCAGCCCAGCAGTAGGGCGAGAGACCCAGTACTTC.

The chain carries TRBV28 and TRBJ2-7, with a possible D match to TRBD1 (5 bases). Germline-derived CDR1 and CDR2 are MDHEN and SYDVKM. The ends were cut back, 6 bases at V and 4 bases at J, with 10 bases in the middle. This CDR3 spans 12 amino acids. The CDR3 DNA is TGTGCCAGCAGCCGCGACAGATACGAGCAGTACTTC. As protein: CASSRDRYEQYF.